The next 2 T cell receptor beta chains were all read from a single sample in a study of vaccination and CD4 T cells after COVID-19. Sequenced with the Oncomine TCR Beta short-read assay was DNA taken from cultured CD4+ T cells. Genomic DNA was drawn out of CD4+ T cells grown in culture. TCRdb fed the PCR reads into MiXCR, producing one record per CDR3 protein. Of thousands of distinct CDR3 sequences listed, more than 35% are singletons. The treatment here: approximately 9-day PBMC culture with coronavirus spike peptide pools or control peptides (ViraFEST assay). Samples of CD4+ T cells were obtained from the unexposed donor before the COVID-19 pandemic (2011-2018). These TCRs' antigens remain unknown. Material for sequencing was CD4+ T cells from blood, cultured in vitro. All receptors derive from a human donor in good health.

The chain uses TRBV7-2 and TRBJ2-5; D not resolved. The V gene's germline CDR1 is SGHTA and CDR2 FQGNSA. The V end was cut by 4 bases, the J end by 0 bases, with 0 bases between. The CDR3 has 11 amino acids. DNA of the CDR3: TGTGCCAGCAGCTACCAAGAGACCCAGTACTTC. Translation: CASSYQETQYF.

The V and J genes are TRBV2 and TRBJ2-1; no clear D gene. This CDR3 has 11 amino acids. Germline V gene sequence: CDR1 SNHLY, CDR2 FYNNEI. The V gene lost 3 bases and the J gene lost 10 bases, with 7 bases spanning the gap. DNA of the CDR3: TGTGCCAGCAGTGACGTGTGGGAGCAGTTCTTC. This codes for CASSDVWEQFF.